The 27 T cell receptor beta chains below come from one sample, sequenced in a study of shared clonotypes between healthy human individuals (dated by TCRdb to about 2020). The library was prepared using the immunoSEQ multiplex PCR assay. Held by TCRdb, this immuneACCESS table contains in-frame sequences only and omits some clones. Under half of the omission traces to an unresolved V gene where checked; the cause of the rest is unknown. The sample table records about 1,500,000 clones; approximately 96% of these occur just once. The ten largest clones represent about 1.2% of the sample. Material for sequencing was naive CD4+ T cells sorted from blood. Sample cell subset or site, as interpreted from the label and publication: CD45RA+ positively selected. The receptor set was obtained from a man aged 25-45 years in good health.

The chain is built from TRBV18 and TRBJ1-1; D is possibly TRBD1 (5 bases). The V and J ends lost 3 bases and 3 bases respectively, with 14 bases between them. CDR1 is KGHSH, CDR2 LQKENI, per germline. The CDR3 totals 15 residues. This CDR3 reads CASSPLGGIDTEAFF. CDR3 DNA sequence: TGTGCCAGCTCACCGCTCGGGGGGATCGACACTGAAGCTTTCTTT.

The chain combines TRBV11-3 with TRBJ2-1; D unclear. The germline V gene encodes CDR1 SGHNT and CDR2 YENEEA. V was clipped by 2 bases and J by 5 bases, with 7 bases between them. This CDR3 comprises 13 residues. The DNA for the CDR3 is TGTGCCAGCAGCTTATTCCGGGACAATGAGCAGTTCTTC. Its translation is CASSLFRDNEQFF.

CDR3 region: CATSRGDTSYEQYF. CDR3 sequence (DNA): TGTGCCACCAGCAGAGGGGACACCTCCTACGAGCAGTACTTC. The V call is TRBV15, the J call TRBJ2-7, with a possible D match to TRBD1 (6 bases). This CDR3 has 14 residues. V lost 1 base, J lost 0 bases, and 7 bases lay in between. The germline CDR1 and CDR2 sequences are LNHNV and YYDKDF (reference sequence).

The V and J genes are TRBV5-4 and TRBJ2-7, with 8 bases that match TRBD1. V shed 4 bases, J shed 3 bases, and the junction held 6 bases outside the gene matches. The germline V gene has CDR1 SGHNT and CDR2 YYREEE (reference sequence). The CDR3 extends over 14 amino acids. The CDR3 loop is CASSIDRGNYEQYF. In nucleotides, the CDR3 is TGTGCCAGCAGCATCGACAGGGGAAACTACGAGCAGTACTTC.

The chain has TRBV27 and TRBJ2-7; D gene uncertain. Trimming took off 3 bases at V and 3 bases at J, with 15 bases between the two ends. CDR3 length equals 15 residues. Germline CDR1 reads MNHEY; CDR2 reads SMNVEV (reference sequence). The CDR3 spells CASSLVPGGNYEQYF. The CDR3 DNA reads as TGTGCCAGCAGTTTGGTGCCAGGCGGAAACTACGAGCAGTACTTC.

CDR3 sequence: CASSDVGFGRGPGNTIYF. In DNA form, the CDR3 reads TGTGCCAGCAGTGACGTGGGTTTCGGCAGGGGGCCTGGAAACACCATATATTTT. This chain connects TRBV25-1 to TRBJ1-3, with 8 bases that match TRBD1. This CDR3 comprises 18 residues. V shed 3 bases, J shed 2 bases, and the junction held 12 bases outside the gene matches. The V gene's germline CDR1 is MGHDK and CDR2 SYGVNS.

The V gene is TRBV12-5, the J gene TRBJ2-6; D might be TRBD1 (5 bases). Trimming stripped 5 bases from V and 5 bases from J, with 22 bases between. This CDR3 is built from 18 residues. CDR1 and CDR2 (germline): LGHNT, FRNRAP. The DNA of the CDR3 is TGTGCTAGTGGTGGTATTGCTGCAGGACAAAGTCGGGCCAACGTCCTGACTTTC. It encodes CASGGIAAGQSRANVLTF.

The chain joins TRBV28 to TRBJ2-1, with a possible D match to TRBD2 (6 bases). This CDR3 has 15 residues. The ends were cut back, 4 bases at V and 4 bases at J, with 14 bases in the middle. Looked up from germline, CDR1 is MDHEN and CDR2 is SYDVKM. CDR3 protein: CASSSTRTKYNEQFF. In DNA form, the CDR3 reads TGTGCCAGCAGTTCGACCCGGACTAAATACAATGAGCAGTTCTTC. The full variable domain, rest sourced from reference TRBV28 and TRBJ2-1, is DVKVTQSSRYLVKRTGEKVFLECVQDMDHENMFWYRQDPGLGLRLIYFSYDVKMKEKGDIPEGYSVSREKKERFSLILESASTNQTSMYLCASSSTRTKYNEQFFGPGTRLTVL.

V is TRBV6-5 and J is TRBJ1-3; D gene uncertain. CDR1 is MNHEY and CDR2 is SVGAGI in the germline V gene. V shed 0 bases and J shed 4 bases, with 13 bases lying between them. CDR3 length equals 16 residues. The CDR3 sequence: CASSYSGLVGGNTIYF. The CDR3 nucleotides read TGTGCCAGCAGTTACTCTGGATTAGTGGGGGGAAACACCATATATTTT.

This clone was counted once. The rearrangement links TRBV18 to TRBJ2-2; 12 bases are a match to TRBD1. CDR3 length: 16 residues. Germline V gene lookup returns CDR1 KGHSH and CDR2 LQKENI. After removal of 3 bases from V and 5 bases from J, the junction contained 4 bases not matched to a gene. CDR3 DNA sequence: TGTGCCAGCTCACCGGGACAGGGGGCGATGACCGGGGAGCTGTTTTTT. Protein product: CASSPGQGAMTGELFF.

A note on this clone: This sample includes further DNA sequences coding for the same CDR3. This chain joins TRBV10-1 and TRBJ2-1, with 12 bases matching TRBD2. The CDR3 totals 16 residues. The junction had 2 bases not matched to a gene; V was cut back by 4 bases and J by 1 base. From germline, CDR1 is WNHNN and CDR2 SYGVQD (reference sequence). CDR3 coding DNA: TGCGCCAGCAGTGGAACTAGCGGGAGGTCCTACAATGAGCAGTTCTTC. Its protein product is CASSGTSGRSYNEQFF.

V usage is TRBV7-6 and J usage is TRBJ2-2; 14 bases are shared with TRBD2. The CDR3 loop spans 17 amino acids. Looked up from germline, CDR1 is SGHVS and CDR2 is FNYEAQ. Trimming cost V 5 bases and J 6 bases; bases outside gene matches: 8. This chain's CDR3 is CASSTGLAGVAAGELFF. The CDR3 nucleotides read TGTGCCAGCAGCACGGGACTAGCGGGAGTTGCGGCCGGGGAGCTGTTTTTT.

This chain connects TRBV7-2 to TRBJ2-7; TRBD1 matches at 9 bases. The CDR3 loop spans 16 amino acids. Germline V lookup: CDR1 SGHTA, CDR2 FQGNSA. V lost 1 base to trimming and J lost 5 bases; unmatched junction nucleotides: 9. The CDR3 DNA reads TGTGCCAGCAGCTTAGGGTCCGGGACAGGGCTCCACGAGCAGTACTTC. Amino acid sequence: CASSLGSGTGLHEQYF.

The chain couples TRBV5-6 to TRBJ2-3; D remains unclear. CDR3 length: 12 amino acids. Germline V gene lookup returns CDR1 SGHDT and CDR2 YYEEEE. V was pared by 0 bases and J by 6 bases, with 5 bases between. The CDR3 region has the DNA TGTGCCAGCAGCTTGGGTTGGGATACGCAGTATTTT. Residues: CASSLGWDTQYF. The variable domain in full, completed from reference TRBV5-6 and TRBJ2-3, reads DAGVTQSPTHLIKTRGQQVTLRCSPKSGHDTVSWYQQALGQGPQFIFQYYEEEERQRGNFPDRFSGHQFPNYSSELNVNALLLGDSALYLCASSLGWDTQYFGPGTRLTVL.

As regards this clone: Additional DNA sequences in this sample encode the identical CDR3. The V and J genes are TRBV5-1 and TRBJ2-3, with TRBD2 identical over 9 bases. The CDR3 extends over 16 amino acids. CDR1 and CDR2 (germline): SGHRS, YFSETQ. With 0 bases clipped from V and 6 bases from J, the junction kept 8 bases outside the gene matches. Here the CDR3 DNA reads TGCGCCAGCAGCTTGGCCGGTTTAGCGGGAGCTGATACGCAGTATTTT. It yields the protein CASSLAGLAGADTQYF.

The chain employs TRBV5-1 and TRBJ2-7; 9 bases fit TRBD2. Germline V gene sequence: CDR1 SGHRS, CDR2 YFSETQ. The CDR3 covers 18 residues. With 5 bases clipped from V and 1 base from J, the junction kept 16 bases outside the gene matches. The CDR3: CASRSASGTPKGSYEQYF. The DNA for the CDR3 is TGCGCCAGCAGATCCGCTAGCGGGACGCCAAAGGGGTCCTACGAGCAGTACTTC.

V and J are TRBV6-1 and TRBJ2-5, with TRBD1 matching over 7 bases. V gave up 4 bases and J gave up 5 bases; unmatched junction bases: 13. The CDR3 is 16 residues long. Germline-derived CDR1 and CDR2 are MNHNS and SASEGT. DNA of the CDR3: TGTGCCAGCAGTGTGTCATCCGGGACAGCCTTGGAGACCCAGTACTTC. Its translation is CASSVSSGTALETQYF.

In regard to this clone: Other DNA sequences in this specimen translate into the identical CDR3. The chain employs TRBV9 and TRBJ2-7, with TRBD2 identical over 8 bases. Unmatched junction bases numbered 5, after V lost 0 bases and J lost 3 bases. CDR3 length: 15 residues. Germline V gene data show CDR1 as SGDLS and CDR2 as YYNGEE. The CDR3 DNA is TGTGCCAGCAGCGTAGAACCTGGGACTAGCTACGAGCAGTACTTC. Its protein product is CASSVEPGTSYEQYF.

The chain employs TRBV29-1 and TRBJ1-1, with D uncertain. The CDR3 runs to 10 residues. The ends were cut back, 4 bases at V and 5 bases at J, with 5 bases in the middle. The V gene's germline CDR1 is SQVTM and CDR2 ANQGSEA. The CDR3 sequence is CSVVVTEAFF. The CDR3 DNA reads TGCAGCGTTGTTGTGACTGAAGCTTTCTTT.

J is TRBJ2-7 and V is TRBV29-1; 9 bases line up with TRBD2. The germline gives CDR1 SQVTM, CDR2 ANQGSEA. This CDR3 comprises 12 residues. V gave up 4 bases and J gave up 4 bases; unmatched junction bases: 2. The CDR3: CSVVAGDYEQYF. CDR3 DNA: TGCAGCGTTGTAGCGGGAGATTACGAGCAGTACTTC.

This sequence joins TRBV5-4 and TRBJ2-2, with D perhaps assigned TRBD1 or TRBD2 (5 bases each). CDR1 and CDR2 from the germline V gene are SGHNT and YYREEE (reference sequence). V was cut by 0 bases and J by 7 bases, with 13 bases left in between. The CDR3 is 15 residues long. In DNA, the CDR3 is TGTGCCAGCAGCTTGGGGACACGGGGCGTCGGGGAGCTGTTTTTT. Protein: CASSLGTRGVGELFF.

The gene calls are TRBV11-2 and TRBJ2-5; no reliable D call. V was cut by 5 bases and J by 1 base, with 11 bases left in between. CDR3 length: 14 residues. Germline CDR1 SGHAT, CDR2 FQNNGV. CDR3 region: CASSPGGAQETQYF. CDR3 coding DNA: TGTGCCAGCAGCCCCGGCGGCGCCCAAGAGACCCAGTACTTC.

V gene TRBV5-8 combines with J gene TRBJ1-1; TRBD1 might be the D (5 bases). CDR1 and CDR2 from the germline V gene are SGHTS and YDEGEE. V gave up 5 bases and J gave up 7 bases, with 15 bases separating them. This CDR3 is built from 13 residues. Here the CDR3 reads CASRLTGGIEAFF. CDR3 DNA sequence: TGTGCCAGCAGATTAACCGGGGGAATTGAAGCTTTCTTT.

This sequence joins TRBV6-1 and TRBJ1-2; no clear D gene. Trimming took 6 bases from V and 2 from J, leaving 13 bases between them. The CDR3 is made up of 14 amino acids. Germline V gene lookup returns CDR1 MNHNS and CDR2 SASEGT. The CDR3 sequence: CASSVTLPNYGYTF. Here the CDR3 DNA reads TGTGCCAGCAGCGTGACACTGCCGAACTATGGCTACACCTTC.

The chain carries TRBV18 and TRBJ2-7; 12 bases align to TRBD2. The CDR3 is 16 residues long. Trimming took 3 bases from V and 5 from J; bases not matched to a gene: 8. Germline V CDR1 and CDR2: KGHSH, LQKENI. CDR3 sequence reads: CASSPYRLAGVDEQYF. As DNA, the CDR3 is TGTGCCAGCTCACCTTACCGACTAGCGGGAGTCGACGAGCAGTACTTC.

The V and J genes are TRBV10-3 and TRBJ2-7; D possibly corresponds to TRBD2 (6 bases). CDR1 and CDR2 from the germline V gene are ENHRY and SYGVKD. This CDR3 is built from 15 residues. V lost 7 bases and J lost 4, with 20 bases in between. DNA for the CDR3: TGTGCCATCAAATACCTGGGTTTGGGAGGATACGAGCAGTACTTC. Translation gives CAIKYLGLGGYEQYF.

The rearrangement uses TRBV19 and TRBJ2-7; the D gene is possibly TRBD1 (5 bases). Between the trimmed V and J ends, which lost 1 base and 7 bases, there was a span of 14 bases. The CDR3 sequence is 14 residues long. Germline V gene sequence: CDR1 LNHDA, CDR2 SQIVND (reference sequence). The CDR3 loop is CASSIGAGWEEQYF. The DNA of the CDR3 is TGTGCCAGTAGTATAGGTGCAGGGTGGGAAGAGCAGTACTTC.